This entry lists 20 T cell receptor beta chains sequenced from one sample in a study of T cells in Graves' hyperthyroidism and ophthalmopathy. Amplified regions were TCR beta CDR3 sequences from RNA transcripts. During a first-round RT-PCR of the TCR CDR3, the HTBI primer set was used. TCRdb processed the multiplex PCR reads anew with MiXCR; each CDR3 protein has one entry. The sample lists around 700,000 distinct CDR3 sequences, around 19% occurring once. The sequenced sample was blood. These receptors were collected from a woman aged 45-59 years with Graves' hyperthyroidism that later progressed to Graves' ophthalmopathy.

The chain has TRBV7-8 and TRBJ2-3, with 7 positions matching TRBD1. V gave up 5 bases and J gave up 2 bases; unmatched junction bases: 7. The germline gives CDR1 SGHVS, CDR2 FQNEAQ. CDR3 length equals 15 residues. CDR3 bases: TGTGCCAGCAGCCCGGGGACAGAGCTCACAGATACGCAGTATTTT. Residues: CASSPGTELTDTQYF.

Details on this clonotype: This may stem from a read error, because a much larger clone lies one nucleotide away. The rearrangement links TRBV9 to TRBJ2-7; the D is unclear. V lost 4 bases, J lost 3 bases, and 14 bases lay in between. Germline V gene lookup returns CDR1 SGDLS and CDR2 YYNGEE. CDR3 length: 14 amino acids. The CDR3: CASSLSGRGYEQYF. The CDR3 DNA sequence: TGTGCCAGCAGCTTATCGGGCAGAGGCTACGAGCAGTACTTC. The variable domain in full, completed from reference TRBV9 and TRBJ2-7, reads DSGVTQTPKHLITATGQRVTLRCSPRSGDLSVYWYQQSLDQGLQFLIQYYNGEERAKGNILERFSAQQFPDLHSELNLSSLELGDSALYFCASSLSGRGYEQYFGPGTRLTVT.

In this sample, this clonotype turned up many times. The CDR3 reads CASSRAQGAGETQYF. CDR3 sequence (DNA): TGTGCCAGCAGCCGCGCCCAGGGGGCGGGTGAGACCCAGTACTTC. The gene calls are TRBV7-9 and TRBJ2-5; TRBD1 matches 8 bases. CDR3 length equals 15 residues. CDR1 and CDR2 (germline): SEHNR, FQNEAQ (reference sequence). With 5 bases clipped from V and 5 bases from J, the junction kept 10 bases outside the gene matches.

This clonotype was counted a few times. CDR3 region: CASRGLEWNQPQHF. The DNA of the CDR3 is TGTGCCAGCAGGGGACTAGAATGGAATCAGCCCCAGCATTTT. The chain joins TRBV6-1 to TRBJ1-5; a weak D match, TRBD1 (5 bases). Trimming pared 6 bases from V and 4 bases from J, leaving 13 bases between. CDR1 is MNHNS, CDR2 SASEGT, per germline. The CDR3 consists of 14 residues.

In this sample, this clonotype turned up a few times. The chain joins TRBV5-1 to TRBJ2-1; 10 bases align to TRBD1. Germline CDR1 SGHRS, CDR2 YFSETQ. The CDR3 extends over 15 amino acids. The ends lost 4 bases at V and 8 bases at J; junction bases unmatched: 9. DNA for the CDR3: TGCGCCAGCAGCCCCGGGACAGGGGCTTTGGATGAGCAGTTCTTC. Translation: CASSPGTGALDEQFF.

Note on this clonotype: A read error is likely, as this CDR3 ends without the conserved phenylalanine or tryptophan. In DNA, the CDR3 is TGTGCCAGCAGCTTGGTTACGGCCAACTATGGCTACACCCTC. It translates to CASSLVTANYGYTL. The rearrangement uses TRBV5-4 and TRBJ1-2; D gene unclear. V was shortened by 0 bases and J by 2 bases, with 8 bases between the two germline ends. CDR3 length equals 14 residues. CDR1 and CDR2 (germline): SGHNT, YYREEE (reference sequence).

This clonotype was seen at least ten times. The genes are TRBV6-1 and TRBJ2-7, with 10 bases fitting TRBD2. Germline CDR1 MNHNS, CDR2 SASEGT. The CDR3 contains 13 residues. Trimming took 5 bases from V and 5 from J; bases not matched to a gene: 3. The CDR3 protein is CASSSGGAHEQYF. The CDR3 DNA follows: TGTGCCAGCAGTAGCGGGGGGGCCCACGAGCAGTACTTC.

CDR3 nucleotides: TGTGCCAGCAGGCCGACAGGGGTTGAGACCCAGTACTTC. Translation: CASRPTGVETQYF. This sequence joins TRBV3-1 and TRBJ2-5; 8 nucleotides align to TRBD1. The CDR3 spans 13 residues. Germline values: CDR1 LGHDT, CDR2 YNNKEL (reference sequence). The junction had 5 bases not matched to a gene; V was cut back by 6 bases and J by 5 bases.

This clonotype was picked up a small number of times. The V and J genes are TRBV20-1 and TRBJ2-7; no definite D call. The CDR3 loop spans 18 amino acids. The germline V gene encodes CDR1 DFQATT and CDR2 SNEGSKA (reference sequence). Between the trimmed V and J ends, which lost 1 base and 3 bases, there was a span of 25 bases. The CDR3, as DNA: TGCAGTGCTAGAGTAGGTAGCCCCGGCCACCCGCGGCTCTACGAGCAGTACTTC. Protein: CSARVGSPGHPRLYEQYF.

The CDR3 loop reads CASSQDWGSGVNTGELFF. The CDR3, as DNA: TGTGCCAGCAGCCAAGATTGGGGTAGCGGGGTGAACACCGGGGAGCTGTTTTTT. The chain combines TRBV4-2 with TRBJ2-2, with 8 bases lining up with TRBD2. Per germline, CDR1 LGHNA and CDR2 YNFKEQ. With V trimmed by 0 bases and J by 1 base, 7 bases remained unmatched. The CDR3 is made up of 18 amino acids.

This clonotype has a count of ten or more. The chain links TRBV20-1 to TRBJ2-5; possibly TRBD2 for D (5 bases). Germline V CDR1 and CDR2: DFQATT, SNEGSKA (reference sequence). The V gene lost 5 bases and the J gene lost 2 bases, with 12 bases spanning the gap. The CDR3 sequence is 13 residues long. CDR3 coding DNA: TGCAGTGCTGACGATGGACTTCAAGAGACCCAGTACTTC. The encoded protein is CSADDGLQETQYF.

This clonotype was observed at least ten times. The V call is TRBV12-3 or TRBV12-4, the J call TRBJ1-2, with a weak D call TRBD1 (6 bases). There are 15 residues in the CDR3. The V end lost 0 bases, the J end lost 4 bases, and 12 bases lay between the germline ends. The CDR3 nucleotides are TGTGCCAGCAGTTTAGCGTCGTACAGGGTCTATGGCTACACCTTC. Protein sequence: CASSLASYRVYGYTF.

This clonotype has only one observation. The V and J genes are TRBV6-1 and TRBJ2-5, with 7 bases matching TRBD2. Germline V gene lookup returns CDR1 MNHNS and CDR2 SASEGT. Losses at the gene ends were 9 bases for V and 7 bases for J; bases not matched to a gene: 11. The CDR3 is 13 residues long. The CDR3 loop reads CASCRGSGGTQYF. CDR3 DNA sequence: TGTGCCAGTTGTAGGGGATCGGGAGGGACCCAGTACTTC.

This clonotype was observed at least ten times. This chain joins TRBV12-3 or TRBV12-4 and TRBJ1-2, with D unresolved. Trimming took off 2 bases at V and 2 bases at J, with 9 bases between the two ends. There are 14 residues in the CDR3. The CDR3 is CASSLLLGNYGYTF. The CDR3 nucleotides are TGTGCCAGCAGTTTATTGCTAGGGAACTATGGCTACACCTTC.

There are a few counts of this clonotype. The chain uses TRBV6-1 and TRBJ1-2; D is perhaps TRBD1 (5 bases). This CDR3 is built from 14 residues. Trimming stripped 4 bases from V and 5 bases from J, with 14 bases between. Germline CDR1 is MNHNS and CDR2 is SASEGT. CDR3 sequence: CASSGYGTLYGYTF. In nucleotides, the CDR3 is TGTGCCAGCAGTGGATACGGGACCCTTTATGGCTACACCTTC.

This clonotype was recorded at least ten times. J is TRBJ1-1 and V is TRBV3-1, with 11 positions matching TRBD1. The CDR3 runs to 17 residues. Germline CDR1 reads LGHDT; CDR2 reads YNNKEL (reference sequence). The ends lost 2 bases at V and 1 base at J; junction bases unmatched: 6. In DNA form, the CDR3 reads TGTGCCAGCAGCCAACGATGGACAGGGGGCAGGAACACTGAAGCTTTCTTT. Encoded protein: CASSQRWTGGRNTEAFF.

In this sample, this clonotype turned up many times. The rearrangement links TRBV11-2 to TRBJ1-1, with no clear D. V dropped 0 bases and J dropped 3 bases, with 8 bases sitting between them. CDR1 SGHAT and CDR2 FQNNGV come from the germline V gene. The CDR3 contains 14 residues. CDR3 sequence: CASSLDGSDTEAFF. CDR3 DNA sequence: TGTGCCAGCAGCTTAGATGGGAGTGACACTGAAGCTTTCTTT.

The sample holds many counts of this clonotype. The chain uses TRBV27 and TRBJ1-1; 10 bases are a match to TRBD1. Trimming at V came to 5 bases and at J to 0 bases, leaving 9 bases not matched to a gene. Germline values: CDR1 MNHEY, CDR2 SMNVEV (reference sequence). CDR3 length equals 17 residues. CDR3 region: CASSPAGTGDLNTEAFF. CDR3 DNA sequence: TGTGCCAGCAGTCCCGCCGGGACAGGGGACTTGAACACTGAAGCTTTCTTT.

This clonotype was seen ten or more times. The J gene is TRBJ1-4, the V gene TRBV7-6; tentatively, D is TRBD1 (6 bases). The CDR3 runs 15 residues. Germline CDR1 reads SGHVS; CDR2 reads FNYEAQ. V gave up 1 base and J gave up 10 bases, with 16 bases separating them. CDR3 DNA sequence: TGTGCCAGCAGCTTAGATTCGGGGGGCGTGGGAAAACTGTTTTTT. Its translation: CASSLDSGGVGKLFF.

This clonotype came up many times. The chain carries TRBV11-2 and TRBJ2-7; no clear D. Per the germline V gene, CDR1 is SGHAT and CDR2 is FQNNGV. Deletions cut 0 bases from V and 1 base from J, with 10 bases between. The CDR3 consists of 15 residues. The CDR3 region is CASSLEPGLSYEQYF. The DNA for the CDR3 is TGTGCCAGCAGCTTAGAGCCCGGGCTTTCCTACGAGCAGTACTTC.